This record looks at one T cell receptor (beta chain) sequence and its context. The entry originates in a study of Ad26.COV2.S vaccination and SARS-CoV-2 variants. The protocol was immunoSEQ multiplex PCR, while the TCRdb copy is restricted to in-frame clones and leaves out a portion. The table has roughly 400,000 clones, 75% to 90% seen once. The sample's treatment: around 19 received Ad26.COV2.S at low or high dose, single or two shots; about 5 received placebo; per-sample allocation not given. Sampling occurred on day 63 after the first vaccine or placebo injection. In the vaccine, an Ad26 vector expressed the SARS-CoV-2 spike of the Wuhan strain. This sample comprised peripheral blood, obtained in a trial of Ad26.COV2.S vaccine versus placebo. The source is a person aged 18-65 years who received the Ad26.COV2.S COVID-19 vaccine or a placebo.

The CDR3 nucleotides are TGCGCCAGCAGCCTCCTACTAGCGGTGAACACCGGGGAGCTGTTTTTT. This translates into CASSLLLAVNTGELFF. V and J are TRBV4-1 and TRBJ2-2, with TRBD2 matching over 8 bases. The CDR3 runs to 16 residues. Germline CDR1 is MGHRA and CDR2 is YSYEKL. The V gene end was trimmed by 4 bases and the J gene end by 1 base; junction bases not matched to a gene: 5.